Listed here is a single T cell receptor beta chain. The antigen is unknown. This record belongs to a study of cytomegalovirus exposure and HLA in healthy donors. The CDR3 covers 14 residues. CDR1 is SGHRS and CDR2 is YFSETQ in the germline V gene. Both 60 Vbeta primers and 13 Jbeta primers went into the PCR. Sequenced by immunoSEQ multiplex PCR; TCRdb stores in-frame clones only, minus some. The data hold 250,000 or so clones, with nearly 95% observed a single time. Study outcomes and limitations: One variant, a missense change in DCLRE1C, was linked in a later analysis to TCR beta V- and J-gene trimming. In an earlier analysis, productive rearrangement rates for most beta V segments clustered near 87% or 30%.

Source material: PBMCs. The chain couples TRBV5-1 to TRBJ2-5; possibly TRBD2 for D (6 bases). The tail of the sequence fits TRBJ2-7 better, so the J call may be wrong. The TCR sequence derives from a girl aged 2-10 years in good health and CMV-seronegative. CDR3 DNA: TGCGCCAGCAGCAGGGACTCCCTCTCCTACGAGCAGTACTTC. This encodes CASSRDSLSYEQYF.